This T cell receptor (beta chain) was found in a study of control samples from healthy donors and cancer patients. Germline trimming cut 4 bases from V and 2 bases from J; bases unmatched to any gene: 5. The CDR3 runs 15 residues. Per germline, CDR1 LGHDT and CDR2 YNNKEL (reference sequence). Sequencing was performed with immunoSEQ multiplex PCR; in TCRdb, only in-frame clones are kept and a portion is missing. The sample shows 90,000 to 130,000 clones, approximately 90% of them seen only once. The TCR sequence derives from a woman aged 60-75 years with lung cancer. V is TRBV3-1 (or the pseudogene TRBV3-2) and J is TRBJ1-5, with 7 bases identical to TRBD1. Sequencing was done on a sample of PBMCs. CDR3 bases: TGTGCCAGCAGCCCCAGACAGGGTGGCAATCAGCCCCAGCATTTT. Translating gives CASSPRQGGNQPQHF.